The 28 T cell receptor beta chains below all came from one sample that was sequenced in a study of tissue T cells after allogeneic stem cell transplantation. Clones were sequenced by immunoSEQ multiplex PCR, and TCRdb holds only the in-frame ones, with some missing. This table holds a few thousand clones, around 60% found once. The sequencing here drew on tissue from the esophagus, taken at autopsy. Receptors originate from a female donor of 60 years or more with lung cancer.

The gene calls are TRBV30 and TRBJ1-4, with 7 bases that match TRBD1. This CDR3 has 13 amino acids. Unmatched junction bases numbered 4, after V lost 5 bases and J lost 4 bases. CDR1 is GTSNPN and CDR2 is SVGIG in the germline V gene (reference sequence). The CDR3 bases are TGTGCCTGGCAACGGGACAGTAATGAAAAACTGTTTTTT. This gives the protein CAWQRDSNEKLFF.

This chain joins TRBV19 and TRBJ1-2; 8 positions match TRBD1. The CDR3 consists of 15 residues. The V gene's germline CDR1 is LNHDA and CDR2 SQIVND (reference sequence). The trim removed 6 bases at V and 5 bases at J, leaving 11 bases unmatched. CDR3 amino acids: CASSGDRRGSYGYTF. The CDR3 bases are TGTGCCAGTAGCGGGGACAGGCGAGGATCTTATGGCTACACCTTC. Drawing the rest from reference TRBV19 and TRBJ1-2, the complete variable domain is DGGITQSPKYLFRKEGQNVTLSCEQNLNHDAMYWYRQDPGQGLRLIYYSQIVNDFQKGDIAEGYSVSREKKESFPLTVTSAQKNPTAFYLCASSGDRRGSYGYTFGSGTRLTVV.

The V and J genes are TRBV5-8 and TRBJ2-5; TRBD1 aligns across 7 bases. Germline CDR1 SGHTS, CDR2 YDEGEE. This CDR3 has 14 amino acids. Germline trimming cut 4 bases from V and 2 bases from J; bases unmatched to any gene: 5. CDR3 sequence reads: CASSPQGQQETQYF. The CDR3 region has the DNA TGTGCCAGCAGCCCTCAGGGACAGCAAGAGACCCAGTACTTC. Filled out from reference TRBV5-8 and TRBJ2-5, the complete variable domain reads EAGVTQSPTHLIKTRGQQATLRCSPISGHTSVYWYQQALGLGLQFLLWYDEGEERNRGNFPPRFSGRQFPNYSSELNVNALELEDSALYLCASSPQGQQETQYFGPGTRLLVL.

This chain connects TRBV6-5 to TRBJ1-5, with TRBD1 as a possible D gene (5 bases). Trimming took off 6 bases at V and 3 bases at J, with 12 bases between the two ends. This CDR3 region has 14 residues. From germline, CDR1 is MNHEY and CDR2 SVGAGI. DNA of the CDR3: TGTGCCAGCAGCCGAGACAGCCCCAATCAGCCCCAGCATTTT. It specifies CASSRDSPNQPQHF.

The V gene is TRBV29-1, the J gene TRBJ1-1; D ambiguous. V was pared by 5 bases and J by 6 bases, with 10 bases between. This CDR3 has 11 amino acids. The V gene's germline CDR1 is SQVTM and CDR2 ANQGSEA. DNA for the CDR3: TGCAGCGTTAGGAGAGAAGCTGAAGCTTTCTTT. It yields the protein CSVRREAEAFF.

CDR3 protein: CASSLGGPGNTIYF. As DNA, the CDR3 is TGTGCCAGCAGCTTAGGAGGGCCTGGAAACACCATATATTTT. The genes are TRBV5-4 and TRBJ1-3, with D uncertain. The ends were cut back, 2 bases at V and 2 bases at J, with 8 bases in the middle. The CDR3 has 14 residues. Germline assignment: CDR1 SGHNT and CDR2 YYREEE (reference sequence).

J is TRBJ1-2 and V is TRBV29-1; TRBD1 might be the D (5 bases). This CDR3 has 13 amino acids. In germline, CDR1 is SQVTM, CDR2 ANQGSEA. The CDR3 bases are TGCGGATCATCACCCCCGGGACTGGATGGCTACACCTTC. Encoded protein: CGSSPPGLDGYTF.

This clone has only a few counts. The chain joins TRBV4-3 to TRBJ2-5; TRBD1 is a possible D gene (5 bases). Trimming stripped 0 bases from V and 3 bases from J, with 17 bases between. The CDR3 contains 17 residues. CDR1 LGHNA and CDR2 YSLEER come from the germline V gene. This chain's CDR3 is CASSQDRGTGREETQYF. CDR3 nucleotide sequence: TGCGCCAGCAGCCAAGATAGGGGCACAGGCCGGGAAGAGACCCAGTACTTC.

V usage is TRBV5-1 and J usage is TRBJ2-3, with D perhaps matching TRBD1 (6 bases). The V end was cut by 4 bases, the J end by 1 base, with 10 bases between. Per germline, CDR1 SGHRS and CDR2 YFSETQ. This CDR3 is built from 14 residues. The CDR3 nucleotides are TGCGCCAGCAGCCGGGGACAAGGCACAGATACGCAGTATTTT. It encodes CASSRGQGTDTQYF.

The chain employs TRBV4-3 and TRBJ2-2; 15 nucleotides line up with TRBD2. This CDR3 is 18 amino acids long. CDR1 and CDR2 (germline): LGHNA, YSLEER. V trimming: 4 bases; J trimming: 3 bases; junction bases outside the gene matches: 6. CDR3 DNA sequence: TGCGCCAGCAGCCCAGGACTAGCGGGGGGGCCGGACACCGGGGAGCTGTTTTTT. This gives the protein CASSPGLAGGPDTGELFF.

The chain has TRBV28 and TRBJ2-1; 10 bases match TRBD2. The CDR3 consists of 16 residues. Per the germline V gene, CDR1 is MDHEN and CDR2 is SYDVKM. The ends lost 9 bases at V and 5 bases at J; junction bases unmatched: 13. The CDR3 here is CASPPQRGGFNNEQFF. DNA for the CDR3: TGTGCCAGTCCACCCCAGCGGGGGGGATTCAACAATGAGCAGTTCTTC.

The chain couples TRBV2 to TRBJ2-6; 8 bases are shared with TRBD1. The CDR3 is 18 amino acids. Germline V gene lookup returns CDR1 SNHLY and CDR2 FYNNEI. V dropped 4 bases and J dropped 2; count of bases not matched to a gene: 10. The CDR3 DNA follows: TGTGCCAGCAGTGGACCCGGACAGGGTAACACTGGGGCCAACGTCCTGACTTTC. Translated: CASSGPGQGNTGANVLTF.

This rearrangement joins TRBV10-3 to TRBJ2-1; the D is unclear. V gave up 2 bases and J gave up 9 bases, with 5 bases separating them. The CDR3 length is 11 residues. Looked up from germline, CDR1 is ENHRY and CDR2 is SYGVKD. CDR3 region: CAISEGFEQFF. The CDR3 nucleotides read TGTGCCATCAGTGAGGGTTTTGAGCAGTTCTTC.

The rearrangement uses TRBV7-2 and TRBJ2-3; D not resolved. The ends were cut back, 5 bases at V and 2 bases at J, with 8 bases in the middle. The CDR3 contains 13 residues. Germline lookup yields CDR1 SGHTA and CDR2 FQGNSA. CDR3 DNA: TGTGCCAGCAGCCCCAGAAACACAGATACGCAGTATTTT. Its protein is CASSPRNTDTQYF. The full variable domain, completed using reference TRBV7-2 and TRBJ2-3, is GAGVSQSPSNKVTEKGKDVELRCDPISGHTALYWYRQSLGQGLEFLIYFQGNSAPDKSGLPSDRFSAERTGGSVSTLTIQRTQQEDSAVYLCASSPRNTDTQYFGPGTRLTVL.

This clone is medium-sized (0.01 to 0.1%) by share. The chain joins TRBV5-8 to TRBJ2-4; D gene unclear. V lost 2 bases and J 0 bases, leaving 18 bases between the germline ends. There are 18 residues in the CDR3. Germline CDR1 SGHTS, CDR2 YDEGEE. In DNA form, the CDR3 reads TGTGCCAGCAGCTTATCCCCCCAGATCCGGCTAGCCAAAAACATTCAGTACTTC. Its translation is CASSLSPQIRLAKNIQYF. Drawing the rest from reference TRBV5-8 and TRBJ2-4, the complete variable domain is EAGVTQSPTHLIKTRGQQATLRCSPISGHTSVYWYQQALGLGLQFLLWYDEGEERNRGNFPPRFSGRQFPNYSSELNVNALELEDSALYLCASSLSPQIRLAKNIQYFGAGTRLSVL.

The chain couples TRBV5-1 to TRBJ2-3; D is possibly TRBD2 (5 bases). The length of the CDR3 is 15 residues. Deletions cut 2 bases from V and 2 bases from J, with 12 bases between. Germline assignment: CDR1 SGHRS and CDR2 YFSETQ. CDR3 in amino acids: CASSLRGQLTDTQYF. CDR3 bases: TGCGCCAGCAGCTTACGAGGGCAACTCACAGATACGCAGTATTTT.

The chain has TRBV7-2 and TRBJ2-3, with D unclear. The CDR3 length is 14 residues. Germline-derived CDR1 and CDR2 are SGHTA and FQGNSA. V gave up 5 bases and J gave up 1 base, with 10 bases separating them. CDR3 residues: CASSPDLRTDTQYF. The CDR3 DNA reads TGTGCCAGCAGCCCCGACTTGCGCACAGATACGCAGTATTTT.

This clone has only a few counts. The rearrangement links TRBV5-6 to TRBJ2-7; 10 bases match TRBD1. With V trimmed by 4 bases and J by 7 bases, 14 bases remained unmatched. This CDR3 spans 16 amino acids. The germline V gene encodes CDR1 SGHDT and CDR2 YYEEEE. CDR3 loop: CASSTRQGASKTEQYF. DNA of the CDR3: TGTGCCAGCAGCACCCGACAGGGGGCCAGTAAAACGGAGCAGTACTTC.

This clone was seen more than once but under ten times. The chain employs TRBV4-2 and TRBJ1-4; unclear D gene. This CDR3 spans 15 amino acids. Germline V gene data show CDR1 as LGHNA and CDR2 as YNFKEQ. Trimming shortened V by 5 bases and J by 0 bases, and 10 bases separated the two germline ends. Written as DNA, the CDR3 is TGTGCCAGCAGCGCCCGACATGCAACTAATGAAAAACTGTTTTTT. Its translation: CASSARHATNEKLFF.

The V gene is TRBV11-2, the J gene TRBJ1-1; no firm D call. Per the germline V gene, CDR1 is SGHAT and CDR2 is FQNNGV. The CDR3 loop spans 12 amino acids. Between the trimmed V and J ends, which lost 6 bases and 7 bases, there was a span of 12 bases. The CDR3 here is CASRTRVHEAFF. The CDR3 DNA sequence: TGTGCCAGCAGGACCCGGGTCCATGAAGCTTTCTTT. Using reference TRBV11-2 and TRBJ1-1 for the parts outside the CDR3, the full variable domain is EAGVAQSPRYKIIEKRQSVAFWCNPISGHATLYWYQQILGQGPKLLIQFQNNGVVDDSQLPKDRFSAERLKGVDSTLKIQPAKLEDSAVYLCASRTRVHEAFFGQGTRLTVV.

V is TRBV19 and J is TRBJ1-4; D gene unclear. Germline V gives CDR1 LNHDA, CDR2 SQIVND (reference sequence). Trimming took off 6 bases at V and 0 bases at J, with 2 bases between the two ends. This CDR3 is built from 12 residues. CDR3 sequence: CASSPTNEKLFF. The CDR3 DNA reads as TGTGCCAGTAGCCCAACTAATGAAAAACTGTTTTTT.

The J gene is TRBJ2-3, the V gene TRBV21-1; the table gives TRBD2 as D, unverified against the DNA. TRBV21-1 is tagged as a pseudogene. The CDR3 is 15 residues long. Here the CDR3 DNA reads TGTGCCAGCAGCAAAGCCCCCCAGAGGGTCCATACGCAGTATTTT. It specifies CASSKAPQRVHTQYF.

CDR3 amino acids: CASSQLWGQADYNAFF. DNA of the CDR3: TGTGCCAGCAGCCAGCTATGGGGACAGGCAGATTACAATGCTTTCTTT. The chain employs TRBV5-6 and TRBJ1-1; 8 bases match TRBD1. Germline values: CDR1 SGHDT, CDR2 YYEEEE. V shed 4 bases, J shed 11 bases, and the junction held 19 bases outside the gene matches. This CDR3 region has 16 residues.

The sample holds one count of this clone. The chain is built from TRBV6-5 and TRBJ2-7; tentative D call: TRBD1 (5 bases). The V gene's germline CDR1 is MNHEY and CDR2 SVGAGI. V gave up 6 bases and J gave up 3 bases, with 15 bases separating them. This CDR3 is 14 amino acids long. The CDR3 region is CASRFGQGDYEQYF. As DNA, the CDR3 is TGTGCCAGCAGATTTGGTCAAGGGGACTACGAGCAGTACTTC.

The chain uses TRBV3-1 (or the pseudogene TRBV3-2) and TRBJ1-2; 8 bases are a match to TRBD1. V gave up 1 base and J gave up 0 bases; unmatched junction bases: 1. The CDR3 has 15 amino acids. The germline V gene has CDR1 LGHDT and CDR2 YNNKEL (reference sequence). In nucleotides, the CDR3 is TGTGCCAGCAGCCAAGGGACAGGGTCTAACTATGGCTACACCTTC. It yields the protein CASSQGTGSNYGYTF.

CDR3 residues: CASSFNQGANYEQYF. In nucleotides, the CDR3 is TGTGCCAGCAGTTTTAACCAGGGGGCCAACTACGAGCAGTACTTC. This rearrangement joins TRBV7-6 to TRBJ2-7; TRBD1 matches 8 bases. Germline CDR1 and CDR2: SGHVS and FNYEAQ. The J segment lost 3 bases and the V segment lost 6 bases, leaving 10 bases of the junction unmatched. This CDR3 is built from 15 residues.

The chain is built from TRBV18 and TRBJ2-7; possibly TRBD1 or TRBD2 for D (5 bases each). The V end lost 7 bases, the J end lost 3 bases, and 13 bases lay between the germline ends. Germline loops: CDR1 KGHSH, CDR2 LQKENI. The CDR3 is 13 amino acids. The CDR3 sequence: CASCKGRDYEQYF. The CDR3 DNA reads TGTGCCAGCTGTAAGGGACGTGACTACGAGCAGTACTTC. The whole variable domain, filled in from reference TRBV18 and TRBJ2-7, reads NAGVMQNPRHLVRRRGQEARLRCSPMKGHSHVYWYRQLPEEGLKFMVYLQKENIIDESGMPKERFSAEFPKEGPSILRIQQVVRGDSAAYFCASCKGRDYEQYFGPGTRLTVT.

This rearrangement joins TRBV2 to TRBJ1-5; possibly TRBD1 for D (5 bases). The CDR3 runs 14 residues. The germline gives CDR1 SNHLY, CDR2 FYNNEI. Trimming pared 3 bases from V and 5 bases from J, leaving 11 bases between. In nucleotides, the CDR3 is TGTGCCAGCAGTGACTCGGGGCGGGATCAGCCCCAGCATTTT. Its protein product is CASSDSGRDQPQHF.